These 18 T cell receptor beta chains came from one sample sequenced in a study of identical twins. TCRdb called the 5' RACE reads again in MiXCR, with one record for every CDR3 protein. This table has roughly 200,000 distinct CDR3 sequences, 15% appearing once. This sample also appeared in a second study, on T cells expressing NK-cell markers.

The sample consisted of CD8+ T cells sorted from blood. These receptors were taken from a young woman in good health.

This clonotype was seen more than once but under ten times. The rearrangement joins TRBV4-1 to TRBJ2-1, with TRBD2 matching over 13 bases. V was clipped by 4 bases and J by 6 bases; unmatched bases: 6. The CDR3 extends over 16 amino acids. Germline V gene sequence: CDR1 MGHRA, CDR2 YSYEKL. CDR3 protein: CASSRKLAGGSNEQFF. The CDR3 DNA is TGCGCCAGCAGCCGGAAACTAGCGGGGGGGTCCAATGAGCAGTTCTTC.

The J gene is TRBJ2-3, the V gene TRBV7-2; the D is unclear. Trimming left V 1 base short and J 0 bases short, with 11 bases between. The CDR3 loop spans 16 amino acids. The germline gives CDR1 SGHTA, CDR2 FQGNSA. The DNA for the CDR3 is TGTGCCAGCAGCTTAGAGGTCAGGCTTAGCACAGATACGCAGTATTTT. This codes for CASSLEVRLSTDTQYF.

To note about this clonotype: The conserved final phenylalanine or tryptophan is absent from the CDR3, which likely points to a read error. This CDR3 is CSAEDGSKPTYEQYS. DNA of the CDR3: TGCAGTGCTGAGGACGGATCCAAACCGACCTACGAGCAGTACTCC. The chain employs TRBV20-1 and TRBJ2-7, with no clear D. The CDR3 covers 15 residues. The ends were cut back, 5 bases at V and 2 bases at J, with 19 bases in the middle. CDR1 is DFQATT, CDR2 SNEGSKA, per germline (reference sequence).

The rearrangement uses TRBV6-1 and TRBJ2-3; 11 nucleotides agree with TRBD1. This CDR3 comprises 15 residues. The V gene end was trimmed by 7 bases and the J gene end by 4 bases; junction bases not matched to a gene: 7. Germline V CDR1 and CDR2: MNHNS, SASEGT. The CDR3 here is CASKRTGGVSDTQYF. CDR3 bases: TGTGCCAGCAAACGGACAGGGGGCGTTTCAGATACGCAGTATTTT.

The chain links TRBV7-9 to TRBJ1-2, with TRBD1 matching over 7 bases. The CDR3 is 15 residues long. CDR1 and CDR2 from the germline V gene are SEHNR and FQNEAQ (reference sequence). Trimming cost V 1 base and J 5 bases; bases outside gene matches: 7. CDR3 nucleotide sequence: TGTGCCAGCAGCTTAGATGTGACAGGGCCTTATGGCTACACCTTC. Its translation is CASSLDVTGPYGYTF.

This clonotype is deemed large. The chain couples TRBV24-1 to TRBJ1-1; the D is unclear. Trimming shortened V by 5 bases and J by 5 bases, and 11 bases separated the two germline ends. The CDR3 consists of 13 residues. The germline CDR1 and CDR2 sequences are KGHDR and SFDVKD. CDR3 nucleotides: TGTGCCACCAGTGCCGGGGTTGGTACTGAAGCTTTCTTT. Translating gives CATSAGVGTEAFF.

This chain connects TRBV7-9 to TRBJ2-2; D is unclear. Germline V gives CDR1 SEHNR, CDR2 FQNEAQ (reference sequence). The length of the CDR3 is 12 residues. The V gene lost 4 bases and the J gene lost 6 bases, with 6 bases spanning the gap. The CDR3: CASSYESGELFF. CDR3 DNA sequence: TGTGCCAGCAGCTATGAGTCCGGGGAGCTGTTTTTT.

The CDR3 protein is CASSLVAGGLYNEQFF. DNA of the CDR3: TGTGCCAGCAGCTTGGTGGCGGGGGGGCTTTACAATGAGCAGTTCTTC. V is TRBV5-6 and J is TRBJ2-1; 9 bases line up with TRBD2. CDR1 and CDR2 from the germline V gene are SGHDT and YYEEEE. The V gene end was trimmed by 0 bases and the J gene end by 4 bases; junction bases not matched to a gene: 5. This CDR3 comprises 16 residues.

The chain joins TRBV20-1 to TRBJ1-2; D is possibly TRBD1 (6 bases). The CDR3 runs to 11 residues. V shed 3 bases and J shed 9 bases, with 11 bases lying between them. Germline loops: CDR1 DFQATT, CDR2 SNEGSKA (reference sequence). CDR3: CSARTGGSYTF. DNA for the CDR3: TGCAGTGCTAGGACAGGCGGTAGCTACACCTTC.

This clonotype has more than one count but fewer than ten. The CDR3 protein is CSVAGVAEAFF. Written as DNA, the CDR3 is TGCAGCGTTGCAGGGGTGGCTGAAGCTTTCTTT. The gene calls are TRBV29-1 and TRBJ1-1; a weak D match, TRBD1 (6 bases). The CDR3 is made up of 11 amino acids. V lost 4 bases and J 6 bases, leaving 9 bases between the germline ends. Germline values: CDR1 SQVTM, CDR2 ANQGSEA.

The chain recombines TRBV29-1 with TRBJ1-2, with D tentatively TRBD1 (5 bases). From germline, CDR1 is SQVTM and CDR2 ANQGSEA. V lost 6 bases and J lost 4, with 15 bases in between. The CDR3 contains 13 residues. CDR3 loop: CSVRAGEGYGYTF. CDR3 DNA sequence: TGCAGCGTCAGGGCCGGAGAGGGCTATGGCTACACCTTC.

This clonotype was recorded many times. The V call is TRBV6-2 or TRBV6-3, the J call TRBJ2-2; the D is unclear. This CDR3 comprises 14 residues. With 2 bases removed from V and 3 bases from J, the gap between germline ends came to 7 bases. Germline-derived CDR1 and CDR2 are MNHEY and SVGEGT. As DNA, the CDR3 is TGTGCCAGCAGTTACAGCAGTGACACCGGGGAGCTGTTTTTT. It specifies CASSYSSDTGELFF.

This clonotype was counted a few times. V is TRBV20-1 and J is TRBJ2-1, with D possibly being TRBD2 (5 bases). CDR3 length equals 15 residues. Trimming stripped 6 bases from V and 0 bases from J, with 15 bases between. Germline V lookup: CDR1 DFQATT, CDR2 SNEGSKA (reference sequence). The CDR3 spells CSAEPTGSSYNEQFF. DNA of the CDR3: TGCAGTGCCGAACCGACGGGAAGCTCCTACAATGAGCAGTTCTTC.

The chain carries TRBV6-5 and TRBJ1-1; 7 bases agree with TRBD1. The V segment lost 0 bases and the J segment 6 bases; nucleotides outside the gene matches: 7. Germline assignment: CDR1 MNHEY and CDR2 SVGAGI. The CDR3 covers 15 residues. The CDR3 DNA is TGTGCCAGCAGTTACTCTTCAGGGGGGAGAGCTGAAGCTTTCTTT. This encodes CASSYSSGGRAEAFF.

This chain links TRBV6-5 with TRBJ1-2; unclear D gene. Germline V gene data show CDR1 as MNHEY and CDR2 as SVGAGI. This CDR3 is built from 15 residues. Deletions cut 2 bases from V and 8 bases from J, with 18 bases between. For the CDR3, the DNA is TGTGCCAGCAGTTACGGCGACCCGCAGCTCGCGGGCTACACCTTC. Its protein product is CASSYGDPQLAGYTF.

The V call is TRBV3-1, the J call TRBJ1-5; D is ambiguous. The CDR3 loop spans 13 amino acids. V lost 2 bases to trimming and J lost 5 bases, with 7 bases between them. Germline-derived CDR1 and CDR2 are LGHDT and YNNKEL (reference sequence). CDR3 DNA sequence: TGTGCCAGCAGCCAAAGAGACGATCAGCCCCAGCATTTT. It yields the protein CASSQRDDQPQHF.

In its sample, this clonotype was seen a few times. The V gene is TRBV24-1, the J gene TRBJ2-2; weak D call: TRBD2 (5 bases). V shed 5 bases and J shed 4 bases, with 19 bases lying between them. Per the germline V gene, CDR1 is KGHDR and CDR2 is SFDVKD. CDR3 length: 17 residues. This CDR3 is CATSAERSGEGTGELFF. CDR3 DNA: TGTGCCACCAGTGCCGAACGTTCAGGAGAGGGCACCGGGGAGCTGTTTTTT.

This chain connects TRBV6-1 to TRBJ2-7; D is tentatively TRBD1 or TRBD2 (5 bases each). V was shortened by 7 bases and J by 0 bases, with 13 bases between the two germline ends. The CDR3 covers 14 residues. Germline V CDR1 and CDR2: MNHNS, SASEGT. CDR3 sequence (DNA): TGTGCCAGCAATCCCCGGGGCGGCTCCTACGAGCAGTACTTC. Protein sequence: CASNPRGGSYEQYF.